Listed below are T cell receptor beta chains from one sample, sequenced in a study of cytomegalovirus exposure and HLA in healthy donors. The protocol was immunoSEQ multiplex PCR, while the TCRdb copy is restricted to in-frame clones and leaves out a portion. The sample yields 95,000 to 150,000 clones, 77% seen once. The sequencing input was PBMCs. Every receptor here comes from a human donor in good health. Each CDR3 is given with its conserved first and last residue.

J gene	V gene	CDR3 protein
TRBJ2-7	TRBV7-6	CASSLARGSHEQYF
TRBJ1-1	TRBV11-2	CASSLDSVAFF
TRBJ1-1	TRBV5-1	CASSWVGEPNTEAFF
TRBJ2-4	TRBV21-1	CASSSELTYTWAKNIQYF
TRBJ2-7	TRBV5-5	CASSSPQGPPYEQYF
TRBJ1-3	TRBV10-3	CAIRKDRGAGNTIYF
TRBJ1-3	TRBV18	CASSPPGRAVTSSGNTIYF
TRBJ2-2	TRBV19	CASSIELSRAGELFF
TRBJ2-5	TRBV5-5	CASSRDSPLRETQYF
TRBJ1-4	TRBV28	CASSSRTGISEKLFF
TRBJ1-2	TRBV27	CASSLRQGAFGYTF
TRBJ2-7	TRBV19	CATKGGPGLGPSYEQYF
TRBJ2-7	TRBV6-5	CASSYSDRGHYEQYF
TRBJ2-1	TRBV19	CASSIRIAGVLDEQFF
TRBJ2-7	TRBV7-9	CASSLRGYEQYF
TRBJ1-3	TRBV27	CASGEGWGNTIYF
TRBJ2-7	TRBV12-1	CASSLQAGQGLYEQYF
TRBJ1-6	TRBV4-1	CASSLFTEANSPLHF
TRBJ1-2	TRBV2	CASSRTGQGYGYTF
TRBJ2-1	TRBV29-1	CSVRDFTYNEQFF
TRBJ1-2	TRBV19	CASGQGIRYGYTF
TRBJ2-7	TRBV2	CAILSGNPYEQYF
TRBJ1-1	TRBV6-5	CASTPAGTEAFF
TRBJ2-1	TRBV2	CASRPLRGLAGYNEQFF
TRBJ2-1	TRBV27	CASSLSASGRNEQFF
TRBJ1-4	TRBV18	CASSPDGQGREKLFF
TRBJ1-2	TRBV5-1	CASSNTQATGSGYTF
TRBJ1-1	TRBV19	CASSPSGQGGTEAFF
TRBJ2-5	TRBV2	CASSVMEGGSETQYF